Below are 31 T cell receptor beta chains sequenced from a single sample in a study of Ad26.COV2.S vaccination and SARS-CoV-2 variants. Regarding treatment: over 15 received Ad26.COV2.S at low or high dose, single or two shots; about 5 received placebo; per-sample allocation not given. Vaccine and placebo recipients were sampled on day 63 after the first injection. Some clones are missing from TCRdb's copy, which holds only in-frame ones; the method was immunoSEQ multiplex PCR. The sample shows more than 300,000 clones, just over 85% of them seen only once. The source material was peripheral blood, sampled in a trial of Ad26.COV2.S vaccine versus placebo. These receptors originate from a person aged 18-65 years who received the Ad26.COV2.S COVID-19 vaccine or a placebo.

This chain links TRBV19 with TRBJ2-6; D may be TRBD2 (6 bases). Germline lookup yields CDR1 LNHDA and CDR2 SQIVND (reference sequence). V was cut by 4 bases and J by 1 base, with 8 bases left in between. The CDR3 loop spans 15 amino acids. The CDR3 nucleotides are TGTGCCAGTAGTAATCGGGGGTCTGGGGCCAACGTCCTGACTTTC. Translating it yields CASSNRGSGANVLTF.

This rearrangement joins TRBV11-2 to TRBJ1-3; D remains ambiguous. The V and J ends lost 6 bases and 2 bases respectively, with 11 bases between them. Germline lookup yields CDR1 SGHAT and CDR2 FQNNGV. This CDR3 contains 14 residues. CDR3 sequence reads: CASSSEEPGNTIYF. The DNA for the CDR3 is TGTGCCAGCAGTTCGGAGGAACCTGGAAACACCATATATTTT.

The chain recombines TRBV3-1 (or the pseudogene TRBV3-2) with TRBJ2-2; 8 bases are a match to TRBD2. With 3 bases clipped from V and 4 bases from J, the junction kept 13 bases outside the gene matches. The CDR3 sequence is 18 residues long. Germline CDR1 and CDR2: LGHDT and YNNKEL (reference sequence). CDR3 sequence: CASSQKRERGPFTGELFF. The CDR3 bases are TGTGCCAGCAGCCAGAAGAGGGAGCGGGGGCCCTTCACCGGGGAGCTGTTTTTT.

V and J are TRBV5-1 and TRBJ1-1; possibly TRBD1 for D (5 bases). Germline CDR1 SGHRS, CDR2 YFSETQ. The ends were cut back, 4 bases at V and 2 bases at J, with 9 bases in the middle. This CDR3 has 13 amino acids. The CDR3 nucleotides are TGCGCCAGCAGCGGAGGACATAACACTGAAGCTTTCTTT. As protein: CASSGGHNTEAFF.

The sample holds a few counts of this clone. This chain connects TRBV2 to TRBJ1-5; 7 bases line up with TRBD1. There are 15 residues in the CDR3. After removal of 4 bases from V and 0 bases from J, the junction contained 3 bases not matched to a gene. Germline CDR1 and CDR2: SNHLY and FYNNEI. CDR3 nucleotides: TGTGCCAGCAGTGGGGACAGTAATAGCAATCAGCCCCAGCATTTT. This translates into CASSGDSNSNQPQHF.

This chain joins TRBV27 and TRBJ1-2, with TRBD1 matching 11 bases. V trimming: 4 bases; J trimming: 2 bases; junction bases outside the gene matches: 0. The CDR3 length is 14 residues. In germline, CDR1 is MNHEY, CDR2 SMNVEV (reference sequence). CDR3 amino acids: CASSWTGGNYGYTF. Written as DNA, the CDR3 is TGTGCCAGCAGTTGGACAGGGGGCAACTATGGCTACACCTTC.

This rearrangement joins TRBV6-1 to TRBJ1-1; D is uncertain. CDR3 length: 15 amino acids. V was pared by 2 bases and J by 3 bases, with 13 bases between. CDR1 MNHNS and CDR2 SASEGT come from the germline V gene. The DNA for the CDR3 is TGTGCCAGCAGTGAACTGAGGACCAGGTACACTGAAGCTTTCTTT. It codes for CASSELRTRYTEAFF.

V is TRBV18 and J is TRBJ1-5; a possible D gene is TRBD1 (5 bases). V was cut by 2 bases and J by 1 base, with 15 bases left in between. The CDR3 runs to 17 residues. Germline assignment: CDR1 KGHSH and CDR2 LQKENI. CDR3 nucleotides: TGTGCCAGCTCACCAGGAGAGGGGTTCGTGAGCAATCAGCCCCAGCATTTT. This encodes CASSPGEGFVSNQPQHF.

This clone was found a few times. The V and J genes are TRBV5-1 and TRBJ1-2; D not certain. Trimming left V 4 bases short and J 8 bases short, with 12 bases between. The CDR3 is 12 amino acids. Per the germline V gene, CDR1 is SGHRS and CDR2 is YFSETQ. CDR3 sequence: CASSPNRGGYTF. For the CDR3, the DNA is TGCGCCAGCAGCCCGAACCGTGGGGGCTACACCTTC.

This rearrangement joins TRBV7-2 to TRBJ1-2, with unresolved D. Germline values: CDR1 SGHTA, CDR2 FQGNSA. The CDR3 contains 13 residues. The V gene lost 3 bases and the J gene lost 8 bases, with 13 bases spanning the gap. The CDR3 is CASSFDKKYGYTF. The CDR3 region has the DNA TGTGCCAGCAGCTTCGACAAGAAGTACGGCTACACCTTC.

The CDR3 loop reads CASSSRAGPANVLTF. The CDR3 region has the DNA TGTGCCAGCAGCTCAAGGGCAGGACCTGCCAACGTCCTGACTTTC. The chain couples TRBV5-4 to TRBJ2-6; D gene uncertain. CDR3 size: 15 residues. Germline CDR1 SGHNT, CDR2 YYREEE (reference sequence). V shed 3 bases and J shed 7 bases, with 14 bases lying between them.

V usage is TRBV10-3 and J usage is TRBJ2-2; 7 nucleotides match TRBD2. Trimming cost V 4 bases and J 4 bases; bases outside gene matches: 3. Germline V gene sequence: CDR1 ENHRY, CDR2 SYGVKD. There are 14 residues in the CDR3. CDR3 in amino acids: CAISGTGGTGELFF. DNA of the CDR3: TGTGCCATCAGTGGAACGGGAGGCACCGGGGAGCTGTTTTTT.

This clone was seen a single time. The rearrangement uses TRBV29-1 and TRBJ1-2; TRBD1 matches 11 bases. The CDR3 covers 14 residues. The germline gives CDR1 SQVTM, CDR2 ANQGSEA. After removal of 4 bases from V and 7 bases from J, the junction contained 8 bases not matched to a gene. CDR3 nucleotide sequence: TGCAGCGTTGGAGGGGGACAGGGGGGAACTGGCTACACCTTC. Residues: CSVGGGQGGTGYTF.

This clone showed up just once. The chain uses TRBV24-1 and TRBJ1-2; possible D gene TRBD1, 5 bases. V was clipped by 8 bases and J by 4 bases, with 10 bases between them. Germline values: CDR1 KGHDR, CDR2 SFDVKD. The length of the CDR3 is 12 residues. The CDR3 region is CATTPGGYGYTF. The CDR3 nucleotides read TGTGCCACCACCCCGGGGGGCTATGGCTACACCTTC.

The genes are TRBV19 and TRBJ1-1; 8 nucleotides match TRBD1. Per germline, CDR1 LNHDA and CDR2 SQIVND (reference sequence). The CDR3 length is 14 residues. The J segment lost 4 bases and the V segment lost 7 bases, leaving 8 bases of the junction unmatched. CDR3 residues: CASIPTGGGTEAFF. The CDR3 DNA is TGTGCCAGTATCCCAACAGGGGGAGGCACTGAAGCTTTCTTT. Full variable domain (missing parts from reference TRBV19 and TRBJ1-1): DGGITQSPKYLFRKEGQNVTLSCEQNLNHDAMYWYRQDPGQGLRLIYYSQIVNDFQKGDIAEGYSVSREKKESFPLTVTSAQKNPTAFYLCASIPTGGGTEAFFGQGTRLTVV.

The chain has TRBV27 and TRBJ1-4, with 10 bases aligning to TRBD1. This CDR3 is built from 15 residues. Unmatched junction bases numbered 7, after V lost 5 bases and J lost 7 bases. Germline CDR1 and CDR2: MNHEY and SMNVEV (reference sequence). The CDR3 is CASSLAGTGAEKLFF. CDR3 nucleotide sequence: TGTGCCAGCAGTCTAGCCGGGACAGGGGCTGAAAAACTGTTTTTT.

The gene calls are TRBV11-2 and TRBJ2-5; TRBD1 aligns across 7 bases. V lost 1 base to trimming and J lost 2 bases; unmatched junction nucleotides: 7. Germline CDR1 and CDR2: SGHAT and FQNNGV. This CDR3 has 16 residues. The CDR3 sequence: CASSLGLQGRQETQYF. CDR3 bases: TGTGCCAGCAGCTTAGGACTACAGGGGCGGCAAGAGACCCAGTACTTC.

On this clone itself: Other DNA sequences in the sample encode the same CDR3. V gene TRBV5-1 combines with J gene TRBJ2-7; TRBD2 might be the D (6 bases). Germline V CDR1 and CDR2: SGHRS, YFSETQ. The CDR3 runs 13 residues. The germline V and J ends were trimmed by 0 bases and 3 bases, with 7 bases remaining between them. DNA for the CDR3: TGCGCCAGCAGCTTGGGGAGGGACTACGAGCAGTACTTC. It encodes CASSLGRDYEQYF.

This clone was detected only a few times. The chain links TRBV3-1 (or the pseudogene TRBV3-2) to TRBJ2-7; D is perhaps TRBD2 (6 bases). The CDR3 is 15 amino acids. Per germline, CDR1 LGHDT and CDR2 YNNKEL (reference sequence). V lost 3 bases and J 6 bases, leaving 18 bases between the germline ends. The DNA for the CDR3 is TGTGCCAGCAGCCAGAGGGCGGGGCTCTGGGGCGAGCAGTACTTC. Protein: CASSQRAGLWGEQYF.

The chain uses TRBV9 and TRBJ1-6; no definite D call. V lost 0 bases, J lost 8 bases, and 9 bases lay in between. This CDR3 is built from 14 residues. Germline CDR1 SGDLS, CDR2 YYNGEE. The DNA for the CDR3 is TGTGCCAGCAGCGTAGGGCTTGTATATTCACCCCTCCACTTT. Translating it yields CASSVGLVYSPLHF. Complete variable domain (other parts from reference TRBV9 and TRBJ1-6): DSGVTQTPKHLITATGQRVTLRCSPRSGDLSVYWYQQSLDQGLQFLIQYYNGEERAKGNILERFSAQQFPDLHSELNLSSLELGDSALYFCASSVGLVYSPLHFGNGTRLTVT.

J is TRBJ1-4 and V is TRBV10-3; 10 bases match TRBD1. Germline-derived CDR1 and CDR2 are ENHRY and SYGVKD. This CDR3 has 16 residues. Trimming cost V 6 bases and J 0 bases; bases outside gene matches: 4. The CDR3 DNA reads TGTGCCATCAGCTCAGACAGGGGGCCAACTAATGAAAAACTGTTTTTT. This encodes CAISSDRGPTNEKLFF.

The chain recombines TRBV11-3 with TRBJ1-1; D is uncertain. From germline, CDR1 is SGHNT and CDR2 YENEEA. The CDR3 runs to 13 residues. Trimming removed 4 bases from V and 4 bases from J, with 10 bases in between. CDR3 sequence reads: CASSSASGTEAFF. Here the CDR3 DNA reads TGTGCCAGCAGCTCGGCCTCGGGCACTGAAGCTTTCTTT.

The rearrangement joins TRBV5-1 to TRBJ1-2; 10 bases agree with TRBD1. The CDR3 length is 14 residues. The V segment lost 4 bases and the J segment 4 bases; nucleotides outside the gene matches: 4. Looked up from germline, CDR1 is SGHRS and CDR2 is YFSETQ. CDR3 sequence reads: CASSPGQGSYGYTF. CDR3 sequence (DNA): TGCGCCAGCAGCCCGGGACAGGGGAGCTATGGCTACACCTTC.

V is TRBV15 and J is TRBJ1-2, with D possibly matching TRBD1 (6 bases). The CDR3 has 15 residues. The V gene lost 1 base and the J gene lost 3 bases, with 12 bases spanning the gap. CDR1 LNHNV and CDR2 YYDKDF come from the germline V gene (reference sequence). The CDR3 is CATSRAPAGDYGYTF. Here the CDR3 DNA reads TGTGCCACCAGCAGAGCCCCGGCAGGGGACTATGGCTACACCTTC.

The chain has TRBV5-1 and TRBJ2-5; TRBD1 aligns across 7 bases. J was trimmed by 5 bases and V by 1 base; bases with no gene match: 5. Germline CDR1 is SGHRS and CDR2 is YFSETQ. This CDR3 comprises 14 residues. The CDR3 is CASSLRGRGETQYF. CDR3 sequence (DNA): TGCGCCAGCAGCTTGAGGGGGCGAGGGGAGACCCAGTACTTC.

The chain's CDR3 is CASSRGQNYGYTF. In nucleotides, the CDR3 is TGTGCCAGCAGCCGAGGACAGAACTATGGCTACACCTTC. The chain carries TRBV11-2 and TRBJ1-2; tentative D call: TRBD1 (6 bases). The length of the CDR3 is 13 residues. Trimming shortened V by 5 bases and J by 2 bases, and 9 bases separated the two germline ends. The germline V gene encodes CDR1 SGHAT and CDR2 FQNNGV.

V is TRBV11-2 and J is TRBJ2-7; tentative D call: TRBD2 (6 bases). The CDR3 runs to 14 residues. The germline V and J ends were trimmed by 5 bases and 0 bases, with 11 bases remaining between them. CDR1 and CDR2 from the germline V gene are SGHAT and FQNNGV. For the CDR3, the DNA is TGTGCCAGCAGCCGGGTCGGGGGCTCCTACGAGCAGTACTTC. Translated, it gives CASSRVGGSYEQYF. Using reference TRBV11-2 and TRBJ2-7 for the parts outside the CDR3, the full variable domain is EAGVAQSPRYKIIEKRQSVAFWCNPISGHATLYWYQQILGQGPKLLIQFQNNGVVDDSQLPKDRFSAERLKGVDSTLKIQPAKLEDSAVYLCASSRVGGSYEQYFGPGTRLTVT.

This clone was seen a single time. The chain carries TRBV7-2 and TRBJ1-1, with a tentative D call TRBD1 (6 bases). V lost 1 base and J lost 4, with 16 bases in between. The CDR3 contains 16 residues. The V gene's germline CDR1 is SGHTA and CDR2 FQGNSA. CDR3 nucleotide sequence: TGTGCCAGCAGCTTAGGACCCCCTGGGGGCGGCACTGAAGCTTTCTTT. It is translated as CASSLGPPGGGTEAFF.

This clone was counted only a few times. The chain uses TRBV6-5 and TRBJ1-1, with 8 nucleotides matching TRBD1. This CDR3 is 13 amino acids long. The V gene end was trimmed by 6 bases and the J gene end by 7 bases; junction bases not matched to a gene: 7. The germline CDR1 and CDR2 sequences are MNHEY and SVGAGI. The CDR3: CASRPGQVFEAFF. The CDR3 coding sequence is TGTGCCAGCAGACCGGGACAGGTTTTTGAAGCTTTCTTT.

The rearrangement links TRBV10-2 to TRBJ1-2; possible D gene TRBD1, 6 bases. V was pared by 7 bases and J by 2 bases, with 20 bases between. Germline V gene sequence: CDR1 WSHSY, CDR2 SAAADI. CDR3 size: 16 residues. In DNA form, the CDR3 reads TGCGCCAGCAAGGGTGGAGGGGGGGCCTCGAACTATGGCTACACCTTC. Translating gives CASKGGGGASNYGYTF.

The J gene is TRBJ1-1, the V gene TRBV6-2 or TRBV6-3; maybe TRBD1 (6 bases). Trimming cost V 8 bases and J 1 base, with 14 bases left between them. CDR3 length: 14 residues. Germline CDR1 and CDR2: MNHEY and SVGEGT. The CDR3 spells CASRLAGANTEAFF. The CDR3 nucleotides read TGTGCCAGCCGCCTCGCAGGGGCGAACACTGAAGCTTTCTTT.